One and the same sample provided the 27 T cell receptor beta chains below, sequenced in a study of beta chain features in type 1 diabetes. The entirety of the isolated RNA underwent reverse transcription, so expressed TCRB transcripts were sequenced. Clones were sequenced by immunoSEQ multiplex PCR, and TCRdb holds only the in-frame ones, with some missing. This sample yields approximately 330,000 clones, of which approximately 9.9% are seen a single time; around 0.015% belongs to the top ten. The sequencing input was naive CD4+ T cells from blood. The receptor set was obtained from a woman in her 30s in good health.

The chain is built from TRBV15 and TRBJ2-1; the match to TRBD2 covers 15 bases. The CDR3 extends over 14 amino acids. The germline CDR1 and CDR2 sequences are LNHNV and YYDKDF (reference sequence). J was trimmed by 7 bases and V by 8 bases; bases with no gene match: 3. This chain's CDR3 is CATRTSGRGNEQFF. Written as DNA, the CDR3 is TGTGCCACCCGGACTAGCGGGAGGGGTAATGAGCAGTTCTTC.

This clone was seen a handful of times. The rearrangement joins TRBV4-3 to TRBJ2-5, with 13 bases lining up with TRBD2. Germline-derived CDR1 and CDR2 are LGHNA and YSLEER. The length of the CDR3 is 16 residues. V shed 0 bases, J shed 2 bases, and the junction held 0 bases outside the gene matches. The CDR3 nucleotides are TGCGCCAGCAGCCAAGAGGGACTAGCGGGGCAAGAGACCCAGTACTTC. Protein: CASSQEGLAGQETQYF.

V and J are TRBV7-9 and TRBJ1-2; D may be TRBD1 (5 bases). This CDR3 has 14 amino acids. The germline V and J ends were trimmed by 4 bases and 6 bases, with 15 bases remaining between them. Germline values: CDR1 SEHNR, CDR2 FQNEAQ (reference sequence). Written as DNA, the CDR3 is TGTGCCAGCAGCTGGGTGACAGCCGCGGATGGCTACACCTTC. This codes for CASSWVTAADGYTF. The full variable domain, rest sourced from reference TRBV7-9 and TRBJ1-2, is DTGVSQNPRHKITKRGQNVTFRCDPISEHNRLYWYRQTLGQGPEFLTYFQNEAQLEKSRLLSDRFSAERPKGSFSTLEIQRTEQGDSAMYLCASSWVTAADGYTFGSGTRLTVV.

This clone was detected a few times. Different DNA sequences within this sample yield the same CDR3. Here the CDR3 DNA reads TGTGCCTGGAGTGGACAGGGGAATGAAAAACTGTTTTTT. Its translation: CAWSGQGNEKLFF. The rearrangement uses TRBV30 and TRBJ1-4; 8 nucleotides match TRBD1. Losses at the gene ends were 1 base for V and 5 bases for J; bases not matched to a gene: 0. Germline V lookup: CDR1 GTSNPN, CDR2 SVGIG (reference sequence). This CDR3 is 13 amino acids long. Combining the CDR3 with reference TRBV30 and TRBJ1-4 gives the whole variable domain SQTIHQWPATLVQPVGSPLSLECTVEGTSNPNLYWYRQAAGRGLQLLFYSVGIGQISSEVPQNLSASRPQDRQFILSSKKLLLSDSGFYLCAWSGQGNEKLFFGSGTQLSVL.

This clone has only a few counts. Other DNA sequences in this sample translate to the same CDR3. The chain couples TRBV18 to TRBJ2-7, with 13 bases lining up with TRBD2. Germline V gene lookup returns CDR1 KGHSH and CDR2 LQKENI. V was clipped by 0 bases and J by 5 bases; unmatched bases: 1. The CDR3 loop spans 15 amino acids. CDR3 in amino acids: CASSPPGLAGDEQYF. CDR3 in DNA: TGTGCCAGCTCACCACCCGGACTAGCGGGAGACGAGCAGTACTTC.

A single count supports this clone. This rearrangement joins TRBV5-6 to TRBJ2-7; 9 bases match TRBD2. Trimming cost V 4 bases and J 0 bases; bases outside gene matches: 8. The CDR3 spans 16 residues. Germline V gives CDR1 SGHDT, CDR2 YYEEEE. The CDR3: CASSTSTSGPSYEQYF. The CDR3 region has the DNA TGTGCCAGCAGCACTTCGACTAGCGGCCCCTCCTACGAGCAGTACTTC. The full variable domain, its missing parts supplied by reference TRBV5-6 and TRBJ2-7, is DAGVTQSPTHLIKTRGQQVTLRCSPKSGHDTVSWYQQALGQGPQFIFQYYEEEERQRGNFPDRFSGHQFPNYSSELNVNALLLGDSALYLCASSTSTSGPSYEQYFGPGTRLTVT.

J is TRBJ2-3 and V is TRBV7-2, with D maybe TRBD1 (5 bases). The CDR3 runs 15 residues. Trimming cost V 1 base and J 4 bases, with 12 bases left between them. CDR1 SGHTA and CDR2 FQGNSA come from the germline V gene. CDR3 region: CASSLGGRQPDTQYF. CDR3 nucleotides: TGTGCCAGCAGCTTAGGAGGTCGACAGCCAGATACGCAGTATTTT.

This chain connects TRBV5-4 to TRBJ2-1; 11 positions match TRBD2. Looked up from germline, CDR1 is SGHNT and CDR2 is YYREEE (reference sequence). V lost 3 bases and J lost 3; bases outside the gene matches: 5. CDR3 length: 16 amino acids. The CDR3 loop reads CASSSGTSGFYNEQFF. The CDR3 coding sequence is TGTGCCAGCAGCTCTGGGACTAGCGGCTTCTACAATGAGCAGTTCTTC.

This clone was observed a handful of times. Here the CDR3 DNA reads TGTGCCAGCAGCCGAGGGACTAGCGAGGGGACAGATACGCAGTATTTT. Its translation is CASSRGTSEGTDTQYF. The rearrangement joins TRBV4-2 to TRBJ2-3; TRBD2 matches at 10 bases. V trimming: 4 bases; J trimming: 3 bases; junction bases outside the gene matches: 7. The CDR3 is 16 residues long. Germline V lookup: CDR1 LGHNA, CDR2 YNFKEQ.

The table lists this clone with a few counts. The chain couples TRBV5-1 to TRBJ2-7; 7 nucleotides match TRBD1. J gave up 4 bases and V 4 bases, and 5 bases lay outside the gene matches. The V gene's germline CDR1 is SGHRS and CDR2 YFSETQ. The CDR3 is made up of 13 amino acids. CDR3 coding DNA: TGCGCCAGCAGCCCACGGACAGGTTACGAGCAGTACTTC. Protein sequence: CASSPRTGYEQYF.

This sequence joins TRBV9 and TRBJ2-1, with D perhaps TRBD2 (6 bases). The CDR3 spans 17 residues. V was clipped by 0 bases and J by 8 bases, with 21 bases between them. The V gene's germline CDR1 is SGDLS and CDR2 YYNGEE. The CDR3 DNA is TGTGCCAGCAGCGTAGCTCGAAGGGTAAGCGGGTTGCATGAGCAGTTCTTC. Translated, it gives CASSVARRVSGLHEQFF.

The V call is TRBV7-2, the J call TRBJ2-1; 7 bases align to TRBD2. Germline-derived CDR1 and CDR2 are SGHTA and FQGNSA. There are 13 residues in the CDR3. V lost 2 bases and J lost 15; bases outside the gene matches: 10. The CDR3 is CASSLRRGGSGFF. The CDR3 DNA follows: TGTGCCAGCAGCTTACGGCGGGGCGGGAGTGGGTTCTTC.

In this sample, this clone turned up a few times. It is likely a read error, because the conserved phenylalanine at the end of the CDR3 is missing. It is unclear where the CDR3 begins or ends on the DNA, so no DNA is shown, and the CDR3 is as TCRdb lists it. This sequence joins TRBV29-1 and TRBJ2-3; the table assigns TRBD2, which was not confirmed against the DNA. Including both end residues, the CDR3 is 11 amino acids long. Germline V lookup: CDR1 SQVTM, CDR2 ANQGSEA. CDR3 residues: CSVAGTSGRKV.

V usage is TRBV27 and J usage is TRBJ2-5; 9 positions match TRBD2. Germline V gene lookup returns CDR1 MNHEY and CDR2 SMNVEV (reference sequence). This CDR3 is built from 16 residues. The V segment lost 0 bases and the J segment 2 bases; nucleotides outside the gene matches: 4. CDR3 residues: CASSLSRLAVQETQYF. Written as DNA, the CDR3 is TGTGCCAGCAGTTTATCTCGACTAGCGGTTCAAGAGACCCAGTACTTC.

The chain employs TRBV28 and TRBJ2-1; D might be TRBD2 (6 bases). Trimming shortened V by 9 bases and J by 4 bases, and 22 bases separated the two germline ends. The CDR3 contains 16 residues. Per germline, CDR1 MDHEN and CDR2 SYDVKM. CDR3 loop: CASTLTPLALYNEQFF. In DNA, the CDR3 is TGTGCCAGTACCCTCACCCCCCTAGCGCTGTACAATGAGCAGTTCTTC. The whole variable domain, filled in from reference TRBV28 and TRBJ2-1, reads DVKVTQSSRYLVKRTGEKVFLECVQDMDHENMFWYRQDPGLGLRLIYFSYDVKMKEKGDIPEGYSVSREKKERFSLILESASTNQTSMYLCASTLTPLALYNEQFFGPGTRLTVL.

The J gene is TRBJ2-1, the V gene TRBV19; TRBD1 is a possible D gene (5 bases). Germline-derived CDR1 and CDR2 are LNHDA and SQIVND (reference sequence). The CDR3 has 14 amino acids. Trimming removed 3 bases from V and 4 bases from J, with 10 bases in between. CDR3 loop: CASSIVRAYNEQFF. The CDR3 nucleotides read TGTGCCAGTAGTATCGTCAGGGCTTACAATGAGCAGTTCTTC.

This clone was observed a handful of times. This chain uses TRBV5-4 with TRBJ2-3, with 7 bases identical to TRBD2. Germline V gene data show CDR1 as SGHNT and CDR2 as YYREEE (reference sequence). The CDR3 is 15 residues long. With 5 bases clipped from V and 0 bases from J, the junction kept 6 bases outside the gene matches. The CDR3 reads CASSYRAGSTDTQYF. DNA of the CDR3: TGTGCCAGCAGTTATCGAGCGGGAAGCACAGATACGCAGTATTTT.

The chain uses TRBV28 and TRBJ1-3; 7 bases are shared with TRBD1. Germline V CDR1 and CDR2: MDHEN, SYDVKM. The CDR3 is made up of 14 amino acids. Germline trimming cut 7 bases from V and 4 bases from J; bases unmatched to any gene: 7. CDR3 amino acids: CASILQGSGNTIYF. The DNA of the CDR3 is TGTGCCAGCATCCTACAGGGGTCAGGAAACACCATATATTTT. The variable domain in full, with the rest retrieved from reference TRBV28 and TRBJ1-3, is DVKVTQSSRYLVKRTGEKVFLECVQDMDHENMFWYRQDPGLGLRLIYFSYDVKMKEKGDIPEGYSVSREKKERFSLILESASTNQTSMYLCASILQGSGNTIYFGEGSWLTVV.

This clone was seen more than once but under ten times. The chain uses TRBV19 and TRBJ2-1; 11 bases align to TRBD2. Germline CDR1 and CDR2: LNHDA and SQIVND (reference sequence). V shed 6 bases and J 6 bases; nucleotides not matched to a gene: 7. The CDR3 covers 15 residues. CDR3 nucleotides: TGTGCCAGTAGCCTACCCGGGACTAGCGGCAATGAGCAGTTCTTC. This encodes CASSLPGTSGNEQFF.

J is TRBJ1-3 and V is TRBV29-1, with D unclear. The V end was cut by 2 bases, the J end by 0 bases, with 5 bases between. Germline V gene lookup returns CDR1 SQVTM and CDR2 ANQGSEA. This CDR3 region has 13 residues. CDR3 region: CSVETTSGNTIYF. The CDR3 nucleotides read TGCAGCGTTGAAACAACCTCTGGAAACACCATATATTTT.

J is TRBJ1-4 and V is TRBV4-3; D remains ambiguous. The germline V gene has CDR1 LGHNA and CDR2 YSLEER. This CDR3 is built from 18 residues. Deletions cut 0 bases from V and 0 bases from J, with 14 bases between. In DNA form, the CDR3 reads TGCGCCAGCAGCCAAGATCTTCCGCGGGGTGCAACTAATGAAAAACTGTTTTTT. Its protein product is CASSQDLPRGATNEKLFF.

This clone occurred a few times. J is TRBJ2-5 and V is TRBV10-3; possible D gene TRBD2, 6 bases. Germline V lookup: CDR1 ENHRY, CDR2 SYGVKD. V lost 7 bases, J lost 5 bases, and 14 bases lay in between. This CDR3 spans 13 amino acids. Written as DNA, the CDR3 is TGTGCCATCAAGTTCGCGGGGTTCGAGACCCAGTACTTC. Its protein is CAIKFAGFETQYF.

The V gene is TRBV9, the J gene TRBJ2-1; 10 positions match TRBD2. Trimming at V came to 2 bases and at J to 4 bases, leaving 6 bases not matched to a gene. Germline V gene data show CDR1 as SGDLS and CDR2 as YYNGEE. The length of the CDR3 is 16 residues. The CDR3 protein is CASSVNSGRSYNEQFF. The CDR3 nucleotides read TGTGCCAGCAGCGTTAATAGCGGGAGGAGTTACAATGAGCAGTTCTTC.

The sample holds a few counts of this clone. The CDR3 bases are TGTGCCAGCAGCCAACCGGGACTAAACGAGCAGTACTTC. This sequence encodes CASSQPGLNEQYF. J is TRBJ2-7 and V is TRBV5-6; TRBD2 agrees at 7 bases. The CDR3 covers 13 residues. V was clipped by 4 bases and J by 5 bases; unmatched bases: 6. Germline CDR1 and CDR2: SGHDT and YYEEEE.

The chain has TRBV7-8 and TRBJ1-1; 8 bases are a match to TRBD1. V trimming: 5 bases; J trimming: 0 bases; junction bases outside the gene matches: 2. The CDR3 sequence is 14 residues long. CDR1 and CDR2 from the germline V gene are SGHVS and FQNEAQ. The CDR3 coding sequence is TGTGCCAGCAGCCTGACAGGGGTGAACACTGAAGCTTTCTTT. Its protein is CASSLTGVNTEAFF.

J is TRBJ2-7 and V is TRBV19; D gene ambiguous. CDR3 length: 13 amino acids. V was shortened by 3 bases and J by 7 bases, with 13 bases between the two germline ends. Germline V lookup: CDR1 LNHDA, CDR2 SQIVND (reference sequence). The CDR3 DNA reads TGTGCCAGTAGTATCGGTCGTCAATTGGAGCAGTACTTC. Its translation is CASSIGRQLEQYF.

This clone was picked up a small number of times. The chain combines TRBV28 with TRBJ1-5, with TRBD1 matching over 7 bases. The V segment lost 8 bases and the J segment 0 bases; nucleotides outside the gene matches: 10. Germline CDR1 and CDR2: MDHEN and SYDVKM. This CDR3 contains 16 residues. CDR3 region: CASYRGPIHSNQPQHF. As DNA, the CDR3 is TGTGCCAGCTACAGGGGCCCCATTCATAGCAATCAGCCCCAGCATTTT.